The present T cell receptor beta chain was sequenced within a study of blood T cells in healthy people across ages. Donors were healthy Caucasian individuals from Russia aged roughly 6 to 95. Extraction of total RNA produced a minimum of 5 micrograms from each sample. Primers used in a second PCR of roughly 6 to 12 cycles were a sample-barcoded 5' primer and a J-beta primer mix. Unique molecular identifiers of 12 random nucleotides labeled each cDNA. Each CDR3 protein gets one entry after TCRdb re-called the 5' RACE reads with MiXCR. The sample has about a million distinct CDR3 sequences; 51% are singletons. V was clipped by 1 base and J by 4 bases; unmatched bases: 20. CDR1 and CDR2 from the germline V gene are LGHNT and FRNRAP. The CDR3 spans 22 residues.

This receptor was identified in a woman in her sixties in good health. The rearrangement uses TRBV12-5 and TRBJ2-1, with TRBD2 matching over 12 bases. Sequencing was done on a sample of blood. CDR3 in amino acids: CASGLADKKFGLAGIGYNEQFF. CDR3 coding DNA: TGTGCTAGTGGTTTGGCAGATAAGAAATTTGGACTAGCGGGAATAGGATACAATGAGCAGTTCTTC.